The subject of this entry is one T cell receptor beta chain. Its specific antigen is unknown. No much larger clone exists at a distance of one base, and base qualities are not known. This entry belongs to a study of blood T cell repertoires in COVID-19 (dated by TCRdb to 2019 to 2021). Regarding the study in general: The collaborator samples originated in the United States, Italy and Spain and spanned the acute and convalescent phases of COVID-19. The repertoires were released in a freely available public database intended as a resource for research on the immune response to SARS-CoV-2. The prospective study material was composed of cDNA or gDNA derived from T cells, B-cell-depleted T cells, or PBMCs. Sample metadata almost always included a de-identified subject ID, COVID-19 status, age in years and sex. Deeply sampled blood TCRbeta repertoires from subjects exposed to, actively infected with, or recovered from COVID-19 were included in the dataset. Samples came from the ongoing ImmuneRACE study (first 160 participants) plus 1,254 subjects from 6 global collaborators. Where available, HLA class I and class II types were obtained from metadata supplied by the sample provider rather than from assay-based typing. Results and caveats for the whole study, not just this receptor: The amount of clinical and demographic metadata varied by source and participant and was provided uncurated.

Whole blood was collected in K2EDTA tubes by collaborating institutions according to the institutions' own protocols. For TCRbeta analysis, collaborators shipped samples as frozen whole blood, isolated PBMCs, or DNA extracted from either of those sample types. From its cysteine to its phenylalanine, the CDR3 spans 17 amino acids. The entry retains the CDR3 DNA only, 51 bases that are in frame from base 1. CDR1 and CDR2 (SEHNR, FQNEAQ) derive from the germline V gene (reference sequence). The germline ends are 21 bases apart after V is trimmed by 5 bases and J by 7 bases. TCRbeta CDR3 regions were amplified from genomic DNA using the immunoSEQ Assay, a bias-controlled multiplex PCR. Processing in the source paper ran as follows. The number of nucleated cells in each sample was estimated by amplification of reference gene primers within the assay. Sequence reads were collapsed and filtered to measure the absolute abundance of every unique TCRbeta CDR3 rearrangement. Productive Simpson clonality was computed per sample as the square root of Simpson's diversity index over productive rearrangements. The source is immuneACCESS, and TCRdb retained only in-frame sequences with V and J called. Part of the clones is not carried over; for the studies checked, unresolved V genes explain less than half of this, and the remainder is unexplained. V and J calls and clone size are given by that table; D and trimming were obtained from the DNA. The sample contains roughly 190,000 clones, more than 75% of them found a single time. The ten biggest clones cover about 4.2% of the sample.

The sequenced sample consisted of peripheral blood. The chain couples TRBV7-9 to TRBJ1-6; the D segment cannot be called with confidence. This sequence originates from a human donor in a cohort sampled during active COVID-19. DNA sequence: TGTGCCAGCAGCCCTTTACCCGGACTCGGGCCGAATTCACCCCTCCACTTT. Its coded protein is CASSPLPGLGPNSPLHF.